The 17 T cell receptor beta chains reported below all come from one sample, sequenced in a study of post-analysis software for immune sequencing data. Points from the study as a whole: In patients, TRBV5-6, TRBV5-1 and TRBV20-1 belonged to five or six TRBV segments found more frequently than in controls.

These TCRs' antigens remain unknown. Carried by the TCR beta cDNA libraries were unique molecular identifiers. From the PCR reads, TCRdb called clonotypes with MiXCR, one entry per CDR3 protein. Here the sample spans more than 500,000 distinct CDR3 sequences, under 40% being singletons. The sequenced material came from blood. The receptors here all came from a girl aged 2-17 years with multiple sclerosis.

The rearrangement joins TRBV18 to TRBJ1-4; no reliable D call. The CDR3 has 16 residues. The ends were cut back, 2 bases at V and 0 bases at J, with 10 bases in the middle. Germline CDR1 reads KGHSH; CDR2 reads LQKENI. In DNA form, the CDR3 reads TGTGCCAGCTCACCAACTCAACTTGCAACTAATGAAAAACTGTTTTTT. As protein: CASSPTQLATNEKLFF.

The chain is built from TRBV7-9 and TRBJ2-1; TRBD1 matches 7 bases. This CDR3 has 16 residues. CDR1 and CDR2 (germline): SEHNR, FQNEAQ (reference sequence). V was clipped by 1 base and J by 5 bases; unmatched bases: 8. The CDR3 DNA reads as TGTGCCAGCAGCTTAGGGTCACAGGGGCGACACAATGAGCAGTTCTTC. Its translation: CASSLGSQGRHNEQFF.

At least ten counts were recorded for this clonotype. This chain uses TRBV20-1 with TRBJ2-7; weak D call: TRBD2 (6 bases). The CDR3 spans 12 residues. Germline CDR1 and CDR2: DFQATT and SNEGSKA (reference sequence). Written as DNA, the CDR3 is TGCATCGGTCGGGAGAGCTCCTACGAGCAGTACTTC. It encodes CIGRESSYEQYF.

The rearrangement uses TRBV20-1 and TRBJ2-1; D not resolved. The CDR3 loop spans 14 amino acids. Trimming took 2 bases from V and 6 from J, leaving 14 bases between them. Germline V gene lookup returns CDR1 DFQATT and CDR2 SNEGSKA (reference sequence). CDR3 amino acids: CSARTVGILNEQFF. Here the CDR3 DNA reads TGCAGTGCTAGAACTGTAGGGATTCTCAATGAGCAGTTCTTC.

This clonotype was counted only a few times. The chain links TRBV6-6 to TRBJ2-3; D gene uncertain. Trimming stripped 5 bases from V and 6 bases from J, with 18 bases between. The germline V gene has CDR1 MNHNY and CDR2 SVGAGI (reference sequence). This CDR3 has 15 residues. CDR3 protein: CASSPAGVARDTQYF. The CDR3, as DNA: TGTGCCAGCAGTCCCGCCGGCGTTGCCCGGGATACGCAGTATTTT.

The chain recombines TRBV10-3 with TRBJ2-5, with no clear D. The CDR3 extends over 12 amino acids. Trimming removed 3 bases at V and 0 bases at J, with 2 bases between. Germline values: CDR1 ENHRY, CDR2 SYGVKD. CDR3 region: CAISDHQETQYF. The CDR3 DNA reads TGTGCCATCAGTGACCACCAAGAGACCCAGTACTTC.

The CDR3 sequence: CSATGTQGYNEQFF. As DNA, the CDR3 is TGCAGTGCTACCGGGACACAGGGATACAATGAGCAGTTCTTC. The genes are TRBV20-1 and TRBJ2-1; perhaps TRBD1 as D (6 bases). The V and J ends lost 4 bases and 4 bases respectively, with 14 bases between them. Germline-derived CDR1 and CDR2 are DFQATT and SNEGSKA (reference sequence). The CDR3 covers 14 residues.

This clonotype was counted only a few times. V and J are TRBV6-5 and TRBJ2-5; D unresolved. Germline lookup yields CDR1 MNHEY and CDR2 SVGAGI. This CDR3 spans 14 amino acids. V lost 0 bases, J lost 4 bases, and 9 bases lay in between. The CDR3 DNA reads TGTGCCAGCAGTTACTCAAGAGGCCCAGAGACCCAGTACTTC. Translating gives CASSYSRGPETQYF.

This rearrangement joins TRBV27 to TRBJ1-5; 7 bases agree with TRBD1. In germline, CDR1 is MNHEY, CDR2 SMNVEV (reference sequence). The CDR3 consists of 13 residues. Trimming cost V 2 bases and J 9 bases; bases outside gene matches: 4. For the CDR3, the DNA is TGTGCCAGCAGTTTAAACAGGGGAGGGCCCCAGCATTTT. Protein: CASSLNRGGPQHF.

This clonotype was picked up a small number of times. The chain links TRBV24-1 to TRBJ2-1; D remains unclear. The CDR3 contains 14 residues. Per germline, CDR1 KGHDR and CDR2 SFDVKD. V lost 4 bases to trimming and J lost 4 bases, with 10 bases between them. DNA of the CDR3: TGTGCCACCAGTGAATCGGTTTATTACAATGAGCAGTTCTTC. Amino acids: CATSESVYYNEQFF.

This clonotype was detected ten times or more. The chain combines TRBV10-3 with TRBJ1-2; 12 positions match TRBD1. Per the germline V gene, CDR1 is ENHRY and CDR2 is SYGVKD. The CDR3 runs to 13 residues. Germline trimming cut 10 bases from V and 6 bases from J; bases unmatched to any gene: 6. The CDR3 coding sequence is TGTGCCAGACCGGGACAGGGGGCGAATGGCTACACCTTC. As protein: CARPGQGANGYTF.

The chain has TRBV4-1 and TRBJ2-5; D is unclear. The last part of the DNA fits TRBJ2-7 better; the J call may be wrong. CDR1 MGHRA and CDR2 YSYEKL come from the germline V gene. CDR3 length equals 12 residues. The CDR3 DNA reads TGCGCCAGCGCCAGTAAGAGGTACGAGCAGTACTTC. This sequence encodes CASASKRYEQYF.

Concerning this clonotype: An end of the junction differs from the germline gene, which may be a read error. The chain has TRBV3-1 and TRBJ2-3; 7 bases fit TRBD2. CDR1 is LGHDT, CDR2 YNNKEL, per germline (reference sequence). The CDR3 has 16 residues. CDR3 sequence: CASTQAAGMSTDTQYF. The CDR3 coding sequence is TGTGCCAGCACCCAAGCAGCGGGGATGAGCACAGATACGCAGTATTTT.

This clonotype has just a few counts. This chain connects TRBV6-5 to TRBJ2-5, with D tentatively TRBD1 (5 bases). Germline loops: CDR1 MNHEY, CDR2 SVGAGI. V was shortened by 5 bases and J by 0 bases, with 10 bases between the two germline ends. The CDR3 is 14 residues long. This CDR3 is CASSRQMYQETQYF. DNA of the CDR3: TGTGCCAGCAGTAGACAGATGTACCAAGAGACCCAGTACTTC.

This clonotype was counted ten times or more. V and J are TRBV28 and TRBJ2-1; D may be TRBD1 or TRBD2 (5 bases each). The germline CDR1 and CDR2 sequences are MDHEN and SYDVKM. V lost 6 bases, J lost 3 bases, and 18 bases lay in between. This CDR3 is 16 amino acids long. The CDR3 reads CASRLGPGSLYNEQFF. The DNA of the CDR3 is TGTGCCAGCAGGCTGGGGCCGGGATCTCTCTACAATGAGCAGTTCTTC.

This clonotype showed up many times. This chain uses TRBV29-1 with TRBJ2-1; the D gene is possibly TRBD2 (5 bases). The CDR3 consists of 12 residues. CDR1 and CDR2 (germline): SQVTM, ANQGSEA. DNA for the CDR3: TGCGCAGGAGGACCCGCCTACAATGAGCAGTTCTTC. It encodes CAGGPAYNEQFF.

The sample holds many counts of this clonotype. The V and J genes are TRBV5-1 and TRBJ2-1; 8 bases agree with TRBD1. The CDR3 has 15 residues. Germline CDR1 is SGHRS and CDR2 is YFSETQ. V lost 6 bases, J lost 10 bases, and 15 bases stayed unmatched. CDR3 DNA: TGCGCCAGCAACTCGGTTCCAGGGGGCCAGGAAGAGCAGTTCTTC. Encoded protein: CASNSVPGGQEEQFF.